Each of the 15 T cell receptor beta chains below was sequenced from the same sample in a study of post-analysis software for immune sequencing data. These receptors have no identified antigens. TCR beta cDNA libraries had unique molecular identifiers. A single record per CDR3 protein comes from TCRdb applying MiXCR to the PCR reads. This sample has about 260,000 distinct CDR3 sequences, with just over 35% found just once. General study findings and limits: About five TRBV segments were more frequent in patients than controls; TRBV5-6, TRBV5-1 and TRBV20-1 belonged to this group.

Sequenced material: blood. These TCRs come from a girl aged 10 to 17 with multiple sclerosis.

The sample holds a few counts of this clonotype. The V and J genes are TRBV12-3 or TRBV12-4 and TRBJ2-2; D possibly corresponds to TRBD1 (7 bases). The CDR3 loop spans 15 amino acids. The V end was cut by 5 bases, the J end by 4 bases, with 14 bases between. CDR3 DNA: TGTGCCAGCAGTCCCCGACAGGGAGGCACCGGGGAGCTGTTTTTT. Its protein is CASSPRQGGTGELFF.

This clonotype was recorded many times. The chain couples TRBV20-1 to TRBJ2-1; no definite D call. The CDR3 runs to 17 residues. Trimming took 0 bases from V and 6 from J, leaving 21 bases between them. Per germline, CDR1 DFQATT and CDR2 SNEGSKA (reference sequence). Here the CDR3 reads CSARDPPEKGSRNEQFF. DNA of the CDR3: TGCAGTGCTAGAGATCCCCCCGAAAAGGGCAGCCGCAATGAGCAGTTCTTC.

This clonotype has a count of ten or more. V and J are TRBV6-5 and TRBJ1-5; D not certain. V dropped 6 bases and J dropped 5 bases, with 14 bases sitting between them. Looked up from germline, CDR1 is MNHEY and CDR2 is SVGAGI. The CDR3 length is 14 residues. The CDR3 sequence: CASSPDKTHQPQHF. CDR3 sequence (DNA): TGTGCCAGCAGCCCTGACAAAACCCATCAGCCCCAGCATTTT.

This clonotype has ten or more counts. The chain links TRBV7-9 to TRBJ2-3, with D unresolved. The V end lost 1 base, the J end lost 0 bases, and 11 bases lay between the germline ends. CDR3 size: 16 residues. Germline CDR1 reads SEHNR; CDR2 reads FQNEAQ (reference sequence). The CDR3 protein is CASSLGVSASTDTQYF. The CDR3 DNA reads TGTGCCAGCAGCTTAGGGGTCAGCGCTAGCACAGATACGCAGTATTTT.

V gene TRBV20-1 combines with J gene TRBJ2-1; D tentatively fits TRBD1 or TRBD2 (5 bases each). The germline gives CDR1 DFQATT, CDR2 SNEGSKA (reference sequence). The CDR3 is 14 amino acids. Trimming removed 6 bases at V and 5 bases at J, with 17 bases between. CDR3 sequence: CSALLPRDHNEQFF. The CDR3 nucleotides read TGCAGTGCCTTACTCCCCCGGGACCACAATGAGCAGTTCTTC.

A note on this clonotype: At one of its ends the junction is not consistent with the germline gene, which may arise from a read error. J is TRBJ1-5 and V is TRBV6-2 or TRBV6-3; 7 bases map to TRBD1. Germline-derived CDR1 and CDR2 are MNHEY and SVGEGT. This CDR3 contains 18 residues. The CDR3 DNA sequence: TGTGTCAGCGGAGGTCTGACAGGGACGACTTATAGCAATCAGCCCCAGCATTTT. It translates to CVSGGLTGTTYSNQPQHF.

The chain links TRBV5-1 to TRBJ1-1; TRBD1 agrees at 7 bases. Germline V gene lookup returns CDR1 SGHRS and CDR2 YFSETQ. There are 15 residues in the CDR3. V gave up 0 bases and J gave up 2 bases; unmatched junction bases: 4. The CDR3 region has the DNA TGCGCCAGCAGCTTGGGGGACAGCCACAACACTGAAGCTTTCTTT. It translates to CASSLGDSHNTEAFF.

This clonotype was counted once. J is TRBJ1-2 and V is TRBV6-6; no definite D call. V lost 2 bases and J lost 6, with 1 base in between. The CDR3 spans 10 residues. The germline V gene has CDR1 MNHNY and CDR2 SVGAGI (reference sequence). CDR3 coding DNA: TGTGCCAGCAGTTACGATGGCTACACCTTC. Translating it yields CASSYDGYTF.

The chain has TRBV2 and TRBJ2-1; D unclear. The germline V and J ends were trimmed by 2 bases and 0 bases, with 8 bases remaining between them. The CDR3 extends over 15 amino acids. Per germline, CDR1 SNHLY and CDR2 FYNNEI. CDR3 nucleotides: TGTGCCAGCAGTGAAACTGGAAGCTCCTACAATGAGCAGTTCTTC. It is translated as CASSETGSSYNEQFF.

CDR3 sequence reads: CASRRREGEETQYF. In DNA, the CDR3 is TGTGCCAGCAGACGGCGGGAGGGGGAAGAGACCCAGTACTTC. This sequence joins TRBV7-6 and TRBJ2-5; 9 bases are shared with TRBD2. From germline, CDR1 is SGHVS and CDR2 FNYEAQ. With V trimmed by 6 bases and J by 3 bases, 5 bases remained unmatched. The CDR3 is made up of 14 amino acids.

This clonotype was seen at least ten times. DNA for the CDR3: TGTGCCAGCAGCTCGCAGGTCTACGAGCAGTACTTC. Amino acids: CASSSQVYEQYF. This chain uses TRBV7-9 with TRBJ2-7; no clear D gene. Germline V CDR1 and CDR2: SEHNR, FQNEAQ (reference sequence). The V end was cut by 4 bases, the J end by 3 bases, with 7 bases between. This CDR3 comprises 12 residues.

This clonotype was counted a few times. A read error may explain this, as a much larger clone is one base away. This sequence joins TRBV20-1 and TRBJ2-7; 8 bases line up with TRBD1. The length of the CDR3 is 15 residues. Germline CDR1 DFQATT, CDR2 SNEGSKA (reference sequence). V trimming: 2 bases; J trimming: 7 bases; junction bases outside the gene matches: 13. The CDR3 reads CSARSSDRANNEQYF. DNA for the CDR3: TGCAGTGCTAGATCCTCGGACAGGGCAAATAATGAGCAGTACTTC.

This clonotype was counted ten times or more. V gene TRBV29-1 combines with J gene TRBJ1-2, with 8 bases identical to TRBD1. The trim removed 1 base at V and 8 bases at J, leaving 6 bases unmatched. The CDR3 extends over 13 amino acids. Germline V lookup: CDR1 SQVTM, CDR2 ANQGSEA. This chain's CDR3 is CSVEGSGGSGYTF. CDR3 in DNA: TGCAGCGTTGAAGGGTCAGGGGGCAGCGGCTACACCTTC.

The rearrangement joins TRBV28 to TRBJ1-2; perhaps TRBD1 as D (5 bases). The CDR3 contains 16 residues. V was clipped by 4 bases and J by 0 bases, with 15 bases between them. Germline-derived CDR1 and CDR2 are MDHEN and SYDVKM. This chain's CDR3 is CASSSTGDSTNYGYTF. In nucleotides, the CDR3 is TGTGCCAGCAGTTCCACCGGCGACAGCACTAACTATGGCTACACCTTC.

The J gene is TRBJ2-1, the V gene TRBV28, with 7 positions matching TRBD2. The ends lost 5 bases at V and 2 bases at J; junction bases unmatched: 6. The CDR3 spans 15 residues. Germline values: CDR1 MDHEN, CDR2 SYDVKM. This CDR3 reads CASSPISGTYNEQFF. In DNA form, the CDR3 reads TGTGCCAGCAGTCCCATCAGCGGGACCTACAATGAGCAGTTCTTC.